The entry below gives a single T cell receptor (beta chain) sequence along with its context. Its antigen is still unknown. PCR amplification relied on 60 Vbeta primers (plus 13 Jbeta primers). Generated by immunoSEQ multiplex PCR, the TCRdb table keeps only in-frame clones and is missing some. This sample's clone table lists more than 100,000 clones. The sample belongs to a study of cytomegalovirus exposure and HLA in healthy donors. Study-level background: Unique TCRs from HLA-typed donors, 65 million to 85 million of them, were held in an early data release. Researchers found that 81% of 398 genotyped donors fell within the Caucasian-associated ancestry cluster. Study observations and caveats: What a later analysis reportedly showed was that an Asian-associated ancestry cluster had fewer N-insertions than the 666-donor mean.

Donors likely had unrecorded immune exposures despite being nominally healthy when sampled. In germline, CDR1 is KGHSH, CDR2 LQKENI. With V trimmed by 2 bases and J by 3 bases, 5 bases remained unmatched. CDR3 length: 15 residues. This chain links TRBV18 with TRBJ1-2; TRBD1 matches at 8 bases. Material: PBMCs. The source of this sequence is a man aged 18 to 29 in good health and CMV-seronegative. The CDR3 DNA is TGTGCCAGCTCACCATTGGACAGGGATGACTATGGCTACACCTTC. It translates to CASSPLDRDDYGYTF.